This TCR beta chain was identified in a study of response to subunit inactivated influenza vaccine. The V and J ends lost 3 bases and 2 bases respectively, with 9 bases between them. The CDR3 has 14 residues. Germline V gene lookup returns CDR1 MGHDK and CDR2 SYGVNS. This clonotype turned up a few times. Antigen: not known. Study-wide findings and caveats: Few new T cells, the authors suggested, are recruited by each seasonal influenza vaccination.

TCRdb processed the RT-PCR reads anew with MiXCR; each CDR3 protein has one entry. This sample has fewer than 600,000 distinct CDR3 sequences, with around 7.9% found just once. The sequenced sample was PBMCs from blood, obtained about 24 months after vaccination. The gene calls are TRBV25-1 and TRBJ2-3; D ambiguous. The sequence was obtained from a man aged 45 to 70 who received an inactivated influenza vaccine. CDR3 in amino acids: CASSDLDVTDTQYF. The CDR3 DNA reads TGTGCCAGCAGTGATCTGGACGTCACAGATACGCAGTATTTT.